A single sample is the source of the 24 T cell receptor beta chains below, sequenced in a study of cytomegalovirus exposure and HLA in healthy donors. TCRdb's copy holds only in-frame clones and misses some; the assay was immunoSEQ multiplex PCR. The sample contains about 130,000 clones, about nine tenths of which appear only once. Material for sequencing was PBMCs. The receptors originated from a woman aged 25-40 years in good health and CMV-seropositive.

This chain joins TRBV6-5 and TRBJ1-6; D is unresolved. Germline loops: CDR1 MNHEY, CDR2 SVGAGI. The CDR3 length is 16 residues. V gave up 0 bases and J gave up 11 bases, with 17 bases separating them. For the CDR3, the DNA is TGTGCCAGCAGTTACTCGCTTGGCAGGTCCGGGGCACCCCTCCACTTT. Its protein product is CASSYSLGRSGAPLHF.

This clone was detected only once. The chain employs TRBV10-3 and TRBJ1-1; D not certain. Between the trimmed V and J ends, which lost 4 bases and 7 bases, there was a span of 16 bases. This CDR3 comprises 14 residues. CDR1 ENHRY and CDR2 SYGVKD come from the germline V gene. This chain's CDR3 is CAISGAVRSNEAFF. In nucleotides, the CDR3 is TGTGCCATCAGTGGTGCCGTTAGAAGCAATGAAGCTTTCTTT.

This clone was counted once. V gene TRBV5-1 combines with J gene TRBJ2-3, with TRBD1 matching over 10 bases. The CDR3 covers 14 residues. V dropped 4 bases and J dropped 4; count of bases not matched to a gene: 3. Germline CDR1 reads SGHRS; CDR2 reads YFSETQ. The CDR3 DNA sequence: TGCGCCAGCAGCACCGGACAGGGGGCAGATACGCAGTATTTT. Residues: CASSTGQGADTQYF.

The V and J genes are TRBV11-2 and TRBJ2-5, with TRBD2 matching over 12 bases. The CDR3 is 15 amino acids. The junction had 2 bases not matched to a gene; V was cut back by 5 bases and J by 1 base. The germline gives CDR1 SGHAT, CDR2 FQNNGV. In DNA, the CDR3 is TGTGCCAGCAGCGCTAGCGGGGGGGCCCAAGAGACCCAGTACTTC. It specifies CASSASGGAQETQYF.

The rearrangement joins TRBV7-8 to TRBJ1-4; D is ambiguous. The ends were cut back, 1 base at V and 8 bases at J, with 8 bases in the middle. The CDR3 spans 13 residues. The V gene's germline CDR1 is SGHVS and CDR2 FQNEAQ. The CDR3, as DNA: TGTGCCAGCAGCTTAGGGAGGCCCGAAAAACTGTTTTTT. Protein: CASSLGRPEKLFF. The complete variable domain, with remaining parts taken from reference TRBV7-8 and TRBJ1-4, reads GAGVSQSPRYKVAKRGQDVALRCDPISGHVSLFWYQQALGQGPEFLTYFQNEAQLDKSGLPSDRFFAERPEGSVSTLKIQRTQQEDSAVYLCASSLGRPEKLFFGSGTQLSVL.

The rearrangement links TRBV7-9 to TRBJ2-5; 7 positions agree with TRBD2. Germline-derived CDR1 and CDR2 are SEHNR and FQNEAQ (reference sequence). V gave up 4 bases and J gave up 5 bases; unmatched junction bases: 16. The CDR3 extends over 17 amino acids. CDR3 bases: TGTGCCAGCAGCTCCGTACCCGAGGGAGGGCGCCGGGAGACCCAGTACTTC. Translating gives CASSSVPEGGRRETQYF.

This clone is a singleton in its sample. The CDR3 DNA is TGCAGCGGGGACCAACCGGGGGGGACTGAAGCTTTCTTT. This codes for CSGDQPGGTEAFF. This chain links TRBV29-1 with TRBJ1-1, with a possible D match to TRBD1 (5 bases). Germline V lookup: CDR1 SQVTM, CDR2 ANQGSEA. Trimming pared 7 bases from V and 5 bases from J, leaving 17 bases between. This CDR3 is 13 amino acids long. The complete variable domain, with remaining parts taken from reference TRBV29-1 and TRBJ1-1, reads SAVISQKPSRDICQRGTSLTIQCQVDSQVTMMFWYRQQPGQSLTLIATANQGSEATYESGFVIDKFPISRPNLTFSTLTVSNMSPEDSSIYLCSGDQPGGTEAFFGQGTRLTVV.

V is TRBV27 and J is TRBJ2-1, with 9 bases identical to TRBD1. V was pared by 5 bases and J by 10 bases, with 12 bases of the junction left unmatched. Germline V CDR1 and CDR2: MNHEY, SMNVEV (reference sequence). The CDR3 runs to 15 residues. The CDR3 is CASSAQGALTGEQFF. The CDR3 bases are TGTGCCAGCAGTGCACAGGGGGCCCTCACCGGGGAGCAGTTCTTC.

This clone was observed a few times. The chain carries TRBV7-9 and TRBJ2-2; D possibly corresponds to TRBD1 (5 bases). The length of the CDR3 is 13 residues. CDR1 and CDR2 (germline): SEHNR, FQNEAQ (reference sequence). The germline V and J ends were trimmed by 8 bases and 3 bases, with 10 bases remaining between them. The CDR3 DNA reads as TGTGCCAGCGCGTCAGGGCACACCGGGGAGCTGTTTTTT. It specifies CASASGHTGELFF. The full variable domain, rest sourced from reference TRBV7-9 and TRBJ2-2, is DTGVSQNPRHKITKRGQNVTFRCDPISEHNRLYWYRQTLGQGPEFLTYFQNEAQLEKSRLLSDRFSAERPKGSFSTLEIQRTEQGDSAMYLCASASGHTGELFFGEGSRLTVL.

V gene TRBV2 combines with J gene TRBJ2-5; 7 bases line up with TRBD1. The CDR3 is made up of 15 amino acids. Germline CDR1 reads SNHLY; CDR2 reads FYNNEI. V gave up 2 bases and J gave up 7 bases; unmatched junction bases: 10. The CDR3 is CASSEFGTASGTQYF. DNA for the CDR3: TGTGCCAGCAGTGAATTTGGGACAGCCTCGGGGACCCAGTACTTC.

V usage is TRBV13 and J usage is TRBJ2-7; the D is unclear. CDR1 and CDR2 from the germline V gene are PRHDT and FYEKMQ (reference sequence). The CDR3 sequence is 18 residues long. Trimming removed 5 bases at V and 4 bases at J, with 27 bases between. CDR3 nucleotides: TGTGCCAGCAGCAAAGCGTTCGTGAAGAAAAGCAGCGAGTACGAGCAGTACTTC. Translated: CASSKAFVKKSSEYEQYF.

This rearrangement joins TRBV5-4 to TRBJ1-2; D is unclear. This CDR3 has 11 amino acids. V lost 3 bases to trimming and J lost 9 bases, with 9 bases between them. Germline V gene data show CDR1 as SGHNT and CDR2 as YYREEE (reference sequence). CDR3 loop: CASSSGSRYTF. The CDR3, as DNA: TGTGCCAGCAGCTCTGGCAGTCGCTACACCTTC.

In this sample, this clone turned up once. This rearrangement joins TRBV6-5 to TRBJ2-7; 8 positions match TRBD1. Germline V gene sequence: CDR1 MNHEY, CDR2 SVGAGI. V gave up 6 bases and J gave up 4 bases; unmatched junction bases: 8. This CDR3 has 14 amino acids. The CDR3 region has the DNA TGTGCCAGCAGCCCTGACAGGGGTGCGTACGAGCAGTACTTC. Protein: CASSPDRGAYEQYF.

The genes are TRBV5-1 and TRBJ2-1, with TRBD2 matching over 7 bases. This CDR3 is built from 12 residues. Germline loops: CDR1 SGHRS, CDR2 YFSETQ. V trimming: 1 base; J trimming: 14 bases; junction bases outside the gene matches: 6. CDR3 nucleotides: TGCGCCAGCAGCTTGAATCGGGGGGAAGAGTTCTTC. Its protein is CASSLNRGEEFF.

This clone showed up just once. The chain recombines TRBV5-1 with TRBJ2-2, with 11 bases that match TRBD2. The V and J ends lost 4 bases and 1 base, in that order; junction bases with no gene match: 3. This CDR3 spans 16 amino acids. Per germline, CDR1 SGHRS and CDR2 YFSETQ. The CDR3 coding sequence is TGCGCCAGCAGCGTAGGGACTAGCGGGAACACCGGGGAGCTGTTTTTT. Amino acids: CASSVGTSGNTGELFF.

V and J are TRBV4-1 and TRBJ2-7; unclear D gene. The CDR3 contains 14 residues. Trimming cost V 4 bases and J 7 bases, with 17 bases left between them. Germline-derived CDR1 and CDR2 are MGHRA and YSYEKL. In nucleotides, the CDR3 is TGCGCCAGCAGCCCGCCCGAACTACCCGTGGAGCAGTACTTC. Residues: CASSPPELPVEQYF.

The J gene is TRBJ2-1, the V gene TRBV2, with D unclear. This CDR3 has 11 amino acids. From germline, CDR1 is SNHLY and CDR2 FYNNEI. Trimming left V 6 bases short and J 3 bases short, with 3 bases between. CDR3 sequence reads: CASSVYNEQFF. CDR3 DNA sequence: TGTGCCAGCAGCGTCTACAATGAGCAGTTCTTC.

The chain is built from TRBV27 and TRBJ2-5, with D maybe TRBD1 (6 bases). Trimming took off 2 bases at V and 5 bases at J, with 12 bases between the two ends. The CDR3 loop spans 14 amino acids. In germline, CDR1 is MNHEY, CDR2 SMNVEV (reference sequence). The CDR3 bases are TGTGCCAGCAGTTTAGACAGGTGGGGGGAGACCCAGTACTTC. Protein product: CASSLDRWGETQYF.

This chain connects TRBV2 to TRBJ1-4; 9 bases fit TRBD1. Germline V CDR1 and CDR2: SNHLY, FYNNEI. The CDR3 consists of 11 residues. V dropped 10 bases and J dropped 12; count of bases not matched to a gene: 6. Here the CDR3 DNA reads TGTGCCACTCCCCGGGACAGGGAACTGTTTTTT. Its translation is CATPRDRELFF.

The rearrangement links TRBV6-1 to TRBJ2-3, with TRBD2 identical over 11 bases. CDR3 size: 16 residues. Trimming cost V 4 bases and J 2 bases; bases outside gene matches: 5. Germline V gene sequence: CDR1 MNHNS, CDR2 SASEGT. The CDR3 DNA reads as TGTGCCAGCAGTGCGCTAGCGGGGGGCGCCACAGATACGCAGTATTTT. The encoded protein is CASSALAGGATDTQYF.

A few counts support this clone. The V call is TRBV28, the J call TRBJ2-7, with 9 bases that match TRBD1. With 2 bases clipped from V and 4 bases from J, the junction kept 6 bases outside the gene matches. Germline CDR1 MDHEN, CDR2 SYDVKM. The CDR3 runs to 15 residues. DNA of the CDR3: TGTGCCAGCAGTTTACCCGGGACAGGGTGGTACGAGCAGTACTTC. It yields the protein CASSLPGTGWYEQYF.

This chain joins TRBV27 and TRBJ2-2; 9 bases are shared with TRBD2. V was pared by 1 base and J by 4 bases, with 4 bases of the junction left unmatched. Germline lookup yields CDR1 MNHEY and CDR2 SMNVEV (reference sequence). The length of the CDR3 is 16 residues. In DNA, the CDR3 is TGTGCCAGCAGTTTATGGCGGGGGGGCCGCACCGGGGAGCTGTTTTTT. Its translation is CASSLWRGGRTGELFF.

The CDR3 DNA sequence: TGCGCCAGCAGCCAAGGTCTTATACGGAGCTCTGGAAACACCATATATTTT. This sequence encodes CASSQGLIRSSGNTIYF. V is TRBV4-1 and J is TRBJ1-3; no clear D. Germline CDR1 is MGHRA and CDR2 is YSYEKL. The CDR3 is 17 amino acids. Trimming took 1 base from V and 0 from J, leaving 13 bases between them.

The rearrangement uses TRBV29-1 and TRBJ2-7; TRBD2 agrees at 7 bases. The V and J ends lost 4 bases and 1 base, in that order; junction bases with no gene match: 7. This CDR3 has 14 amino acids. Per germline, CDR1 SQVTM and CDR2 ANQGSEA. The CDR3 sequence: CSVVRGGGSYEQYF. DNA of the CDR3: TGCAGCGTTGTCAGAGGCGGGGGTTCCTACGAGCAGTACTTC.